This section outlines one TCR beta chain sequence together with its context. The repertoire was sequenced with immunoSEQ multiplex PCR; TCRdb's copy has only in-frame clones and lacks some. The sample has about 60,000 clones, just over 85% seen once. This record belongs to a study of blood T cell repertoires in COVID-19. With 7 bases clipped from V and 6 bases from J, the junction kept 8 bases outside the gene matches. CDR3 length: 14 residues. Germline CDR1 is SQVTM and CDR2 is ANQGSEA. The genes are TRBV29-1 and TRBJ2-2; 10 bases agree with TRBD2. The sample taken for sequencing was peripheral blood. The sequence was obtained from a man between 60 and 75 years old with acute or convalescent COVID-19. The CDR3 nucleotides read TGCAGCGGTACGCGCGGGACTAGCGCCGGGGAGCTGTTTTTT. It codes for CSGTRGTSAGELFF.